These 26 T cell receptor beta chains originate from one sample sequenced in a study of cytomegalovirus exposure and HLA in healthy donors. Profiled with immunoSEQ multiplex PCR; TCRdb holds only in-frame clones, not every one. The sample holds 150,000 to 180,000 clones, 85% to 90% seen once. Source material: PBMCs. All receptors come from a human donor in good health.

The chain links TRBV7-9 to TRBJ1-3; D unresolved. This CDR3 contains 13 residues. V lost 5 bases, J lost 1 base, and 6 bases lay in between. Germline lookup yields CDR1 SEHNR and CDR2 FQNEAQ (reference sequence). CDR3 DNA sequence: TGTGCCAGCAGCCCGTCTTCTGGAAACACCATATATTTT. Translating gives CASSPSSGNTIYF. Variable domain in full (rest from reference TRBV7-9 and TRBJ1-3): DTGVSQNPRHKITKRGQNVTFRCDPISEHNRLYWYRQTLGQGPEFLTYFQNEAQLEKSRLLSDRFSAERPKGSFSTLEIQRTEQGDSAMYLCASSPSSGNTIYFGEGSWLTVV.

The rearrangement joins TRBV21-1 to TRBJ2-7; TRBD2, the D gene given by the table, was not confirmed from the DNA. TRBV21-1 is an annotated pseudogene. This CDR3 has 14 amino acids. The CDR3 nucleotides read TGTGCCAGCAGCGCAAATAGAAACTCCTACGAGCAGTACTTC. Translated: CASSANRNSYEQYF.

The chain couples TRBV5-1 to TRBJ2-7; D possibly corresponds to TRBD2 (5 bases). This CDR3 has 17 residues. The germline V and J ends were trimmed by 0 bases and 0 bases, with 16 bases remaining between them. Looked up from germline, CDR1 is SGHRS and CDR2 is YFSETQ. The CDR3 DNA reads TGCGCCAGCAGCTTGGGGGAGATTTCATACTTCTCCTACGAGCAGTACTTC. Translation gives CASSLGEISYFSYEQYF.

This clone appeared many times. CDR3 region: CSTLTGNTEAFF. CDR3 in DNA: TGCAGCACCCTGACAGGGAACACTGAAGCTTTCTTT. The chain joins TRBV29-1 to TRBJ1-1; D possibly corresponds to TRBD1 (6 bases). The germline V gene encodes CDR1 SQVTM and CDR2 ANQGSEA. Between the trimmed V and J ends, which lost 8 bases and 1 base, there was a span of 11 bases. CDR3 length: 12 amino acids.

The chain couples TRBV14 to TRBJ2-7, with TRBD1 identical over 7 bases. The V and J ends lost 4 bases and 3 bases, in that order; junction bases with no gene match: 6. Germline CDR1 reads SGHDN; CDR2 reads FVKESK. The CDR3 loop spans 14 amino acids. The CDR3 region has the DNA TGTGCCAGCAGCCCGCTGACAGGGAACTACGAGCAGTACTTC. This encodes CASSPLTGNYEQYF.

This clone has only a few counts. The chain is built from TRBV25-1 and TRBJ2-7; 10 positions match TRBD2. The CDR3 is made up of 16 amino acids. From germline, CDR1 is MGHDK and CDR2 SYGVNS. Germline trimming cut 6 bases from V and 0 bases from J; bases unmatched to any gene: 8. The CDR3 DNA reads TGTGCCAGCAGCGCCGAGGGACTAGCGAGCTCCTACGAGCAGTACTTC. It translates to CASSAEGLASSYEQYF.

This chain uses TRBV9 with TRBJ1-6; TRBD1 matches 7 bases. CDR1 SGDLS and CDR2 YYNGEE come from the germline V gene. J was trimmed by 10 bases and V by 3 bases; bases with no gene match: 4. The CDR3 spans 13 residues. The CDR3 DNA is TGTGCCAGCAGCGCCCCGGGACAGTCACCCCTCCACTTT. Translation gives CASSAPGQSPLHF. The full variable domain, in which reference TRBV9 and TRBJ1-6 provide the parts outside the CDR3, is DSGVTQTPKHLITATGQRVTLRCSPRSGDLSVYWYQQSLDQGLQFLIQYYNGEERAKGNILERFSAQQFPDLHSELNLSSLELGDSALYFCASSAPGQSPLHFGNGTRLTVT.

The chain joins TRBV9 to TRBJ2-5; a possible D gene is TRBD1 (5 bases). V shed 3 bases and J shed 2 bases, with 14 bases lying between them. CDR1 and CDR2 from the germline V gene are SGDLS and YYNGEE. The CDR3 is 15 amino acids. This CDR3 is CASSGGHKTQETQYF. The CDR3, as DNA: TGTGCCAGCAGCGGGGGCCATAAGACGCAAGAGACCCAGTACTTC.

The chain couples TRBV5-1 to TRBJ2-7, with TRBD1 matching 11 bases. Losses at the gene ends were 4 bases for V and 7 bases for J; bases not matched to a gene: 10. Germline V CDR1 and CDR2: SGHRS, YFSETQ. This CDR3 spans 15 amino acids. The CDR3 reads CASSVAGTGGEEQYF. In DNA, the CDR3 is TGCGCCAGCAGCGTCGCCGGGACAGGGGGTGAGGAGCAGTACTTC.

The genes are TRBV4-1 and TRBJ1-2, with 10 nucleotides matching TRBD1. The J segment lost 5 bases and the V segment lost 1 base, leaving 13 bases of the junction unmatched. Per the germline V gene, CDR1 is MGHRA and CDR2 is YSYEKL. CDR3 size: 18 residues. The CDR3 DNA sequence: TGCGCCAGCAGCCAAGTCCTGAAGACCCGGGACAGGGGTTATGGCTACACCTTC. Its protein is CASSQVLKTRDRGYGYTF.

The chain combines TRBV29-1 with TRBJ2-1, with 7 bases lining up with TRBD2. J gave up 1 base and V 2 bases, and 8 bases lay outside the gene matches. The germline CDR1 and CDR2 sequences are SQVTM and ANQGSEA. This CDR3 spans 16 amino acids. CDR3: CSVELAAAPSYNEQFF. The CDR3 nucleotides are TGCAGCGTTGAACTAGCGGCCGCTCCTTCCTACAATGAGCAGTTCTTC.

The chain uses TRBV5-1 and TRBJ1-4; 7 bases are shared with TRBD1. The CDR3 extends over 13 amino acids. CDR1 is SGHRS, CDR2 YFSETQ, per germline. The V gene end was trimmed by 5 bases and the J gene end by 2 bases; junction bases not matched to a gene: 0. Written as DNA, the CDR3 is TGCGCCAGCAGGGGACAGACTAATGAAAAACTGTTTTTT. Translating gives CASRGQTNEKLFF.

This clone was detected once. The chain recombines TRBV19 with TRBJ1-2, with 7 bases identical to TRBD1. Germline values: CDR1 LNHDA, CDR2 SQIVND (reference sequence). This CDR3 has 13 amino acids. V lost 3 bases and J lost 8; bases outside the gene matches: 6. DNA for the CDR3: TGTGCCAGTAGTATCGAGGGGGCGCGGGGCTACACCTTC. This codes for CASSIEGARGYTF.

The chain has TRBV6-5 and TRBJ2-7; tentative D call: TRBD1 (6 bases). Per the germline V gene, CDR1 is MNHEY and CDR2 is SVGAGI. V dropped 3 bases and J dropped 1 base, with 10 bases sitting between them. The CDR3 is 14 amino acids. This CDR3 reads CASSYRDRSYEQYF. The CDR3 nucleotides read TGTGCCAGCAGTTATCGTGACAGGTCCTACGAGCAGTACTTC.

The rearrangement joins TRBV19 to TRBJ2-1, with D unclear. Trimming cost V 10 bases and J 0 bases, with 7 bases left between them. Germline assignment: CDR1 LNHDA and CDR2 SQIVND (reference sequence). This CDR3 is 12 amino acids long. For the CDR3, the DNA is TGTGCCACCTCTAGCTCCTACAATGAGCAGTTCTTC. Its translation is CATSSSYNEQFF.

The V call is TRBV25-1, the J call TRBJ2-5, with D possibly TRBD1 on 5 matching bases. This CDR3 comprises 12 residues. The germline gives CDR1 MGHDK, CDR2 SYGVNS. V dropped 6 bases and J dropped 3 bases, with 8 bases sitting between them. The chain's CDR3 is CASRQEKETQYF. Written as DNA, the CDR3 is TGTGCCAGCAGACAGGAGAAAGAGACCCAGTACTTC.

The chain uses TRBV27 and TRBJ1-2; D perhaps matches TRBD1 (6 bases). The CDR3 has 13 residues. Germline-derived CDR1 and CDR2 are MNHEY and SMNVEV (reference sequence). Trimming took off 3 bases at V and 7 bases at J, with 12 bases between the two ends. The chain's CDR3 is CASSFRGGAGYTF. CDR3 nucleotide sequence: TGTGCCAGCAGTTTCCGGGGGGGGGCTGGCTACACCTTC.

DNA of the CDR3: TGTGCCAGCAGCTCCAGCGGGGGGGCATTCAATGAGCAGTTCTTC. It is translated as CASSSSGGAFNEQFF. This chain links TRBV7-2 with TRBJ2-1, with 10 bases identical to TRBD2. CDR1 and CDR2 (germline): SGHTA, FQGNSA. Germline trimming cut 4 bases from V and 6 bases from J; bases unmatched to any gene: 6. The CDR3 spans 15 residues.

The chain recombines TRBV5-1 with TRBJ1-2; D perhaps matches TRBD1 (5 bases). This CDR3 is 14 amino acids long. Trimming left V 0 bases short and J 3 bases short, with 9 bases between. Germline-derived CDR1 and CDR2 are SGHRS and YFSETQ. The CDR3, as DNA: TGCGCCAGCAGCTTGGACCTAGGGGACTATGGCTACACCTTC. This codes for CASSLDLGDYGYTF.

This rearrangement joins TRBV13 to TRBJ1-2; 10 bases line up with TRBD1. The germline gives CDR1 PRHDT, CDR2 FYEKMQ (reference sequence). The CDR3 consists of 13 residues. The junction had 4 bases not matched to a gene; V was cut back by 4 bases and J by 8 bases. The CDR3 sequence: CASSSRTGGGYTF. The CDR3 region has the DNA TGTGCCAGCAGCTCTCGGACAGGGGGAGGCTACACCTTC.

The CDR3 nucleotides read TGTGCCAGCAGTTCCCTAGGGCGGGGCGAGCAGTACTTC. Encoded protein: CASSSLGRGEQYF. The chain recombines TRBV27 with TRBJ2-7; TRBD2 might be the D (6 bases). This CDR3 has 13 residues. The germline V and J ends were trimmed by 4 bases and 6 bases, with 13 bases remaining between them. Looked up from germline, CDR1 is MNHEY and CDR2 is SMNVEV (reference sequence).

Concerning this clone itself: At one boundary the junction diverges from the germline segment, which might be a read error. This chain connects TRBV12-5 to TRBJ1-2; 9 bases line up with TRBD1. CDR3 length: 17 residues. Germline V gene sequence: CDR1 LGHNT, CDR2 FRNRAP. DNA for the CDR3: TGTGCTAGTGGCTTGGGCAATTCGGGACAGGGTATTGTTGGCTACACCTTC. Translation gives CASGLGNSGQGIVGYTF. The whole variable domain, filled in from reference TRBV12-5 and TRBJ1-2, reads DARVTQTPRHKVTEMGQEVTMRCQPILGHNTVFWYRQTMMQGLELLAYFRNRAPLDDSGMPKDRFSAEMPDATLATLKIQPSEPRDSAVYFCASGLGNSGQGIVGYTFGSGTRLTVV.

This chain's CDR3 is CASSYGTGIEAFF. The CDR3 DNA sequence: TGTGCCAGCAGTTACGGGACAGGGATTGAAGCTTTCTTT. The chain couples TRBV6-5 to TRBJ1-1, with 9 bases aligning to TRBD1. The germline CDR1 and CDR2 sequences are MNHEY and SVGAGI. V shed 2 bases, J shed 7 bases, and the junction held 2 bases outside the gene matches. The CDR3 has 13 residues.

This chain uses TRBV5-1 with TRBJ1-2; 8 positions match TRBD1. Germline trimming cut 2 bases from V and 4 bases from J; bases unmatched to any gene: 7. From germline, CDR1 is SGHRS and CDR2 YFSETQ. CDR3 length equals 15 residues. The CDR3 DNA reads as TGCGCCAGCAGCTTCGGCGACAGGGGTGGCTATGGCTACACCTTC. Protein: CASSFGDRGGYGYTF.

This clone has a single count. V is TRBV7-9 and J is TRBJ2-3, with D tentatively TRBD2 (5 bases). This CDR3 comprises 15 residues. CDR1 SEHNR and CDR2 FQNEAQ come from the germline V gene (reference sequence). Trimming removed 1 base from V and 2 bases from J, with 10 bases in between. The CDR3 bases are TGTGCCAGCAGCTTAGTAGGACTGAACACAGATACGCAGTATTTT. Protein: CASSLVGLNTDTQYF.

J is TRBJ2-7 and V is TRBV9; 7 positions agree with TRBD1. Per germline, CDR1 SGDLS and CDR2 YYNGEE. The CDR3 consists of 13 residues. V shed 3 bases, J shed 3 bases, and the junction held 3 bases outside the gene matches. DNA of the CDR3: TGTGCCAGCAGCGGGGGACAGAACTACGAGCAGTACTTC. This encodes CASSGGQNYEQYF.